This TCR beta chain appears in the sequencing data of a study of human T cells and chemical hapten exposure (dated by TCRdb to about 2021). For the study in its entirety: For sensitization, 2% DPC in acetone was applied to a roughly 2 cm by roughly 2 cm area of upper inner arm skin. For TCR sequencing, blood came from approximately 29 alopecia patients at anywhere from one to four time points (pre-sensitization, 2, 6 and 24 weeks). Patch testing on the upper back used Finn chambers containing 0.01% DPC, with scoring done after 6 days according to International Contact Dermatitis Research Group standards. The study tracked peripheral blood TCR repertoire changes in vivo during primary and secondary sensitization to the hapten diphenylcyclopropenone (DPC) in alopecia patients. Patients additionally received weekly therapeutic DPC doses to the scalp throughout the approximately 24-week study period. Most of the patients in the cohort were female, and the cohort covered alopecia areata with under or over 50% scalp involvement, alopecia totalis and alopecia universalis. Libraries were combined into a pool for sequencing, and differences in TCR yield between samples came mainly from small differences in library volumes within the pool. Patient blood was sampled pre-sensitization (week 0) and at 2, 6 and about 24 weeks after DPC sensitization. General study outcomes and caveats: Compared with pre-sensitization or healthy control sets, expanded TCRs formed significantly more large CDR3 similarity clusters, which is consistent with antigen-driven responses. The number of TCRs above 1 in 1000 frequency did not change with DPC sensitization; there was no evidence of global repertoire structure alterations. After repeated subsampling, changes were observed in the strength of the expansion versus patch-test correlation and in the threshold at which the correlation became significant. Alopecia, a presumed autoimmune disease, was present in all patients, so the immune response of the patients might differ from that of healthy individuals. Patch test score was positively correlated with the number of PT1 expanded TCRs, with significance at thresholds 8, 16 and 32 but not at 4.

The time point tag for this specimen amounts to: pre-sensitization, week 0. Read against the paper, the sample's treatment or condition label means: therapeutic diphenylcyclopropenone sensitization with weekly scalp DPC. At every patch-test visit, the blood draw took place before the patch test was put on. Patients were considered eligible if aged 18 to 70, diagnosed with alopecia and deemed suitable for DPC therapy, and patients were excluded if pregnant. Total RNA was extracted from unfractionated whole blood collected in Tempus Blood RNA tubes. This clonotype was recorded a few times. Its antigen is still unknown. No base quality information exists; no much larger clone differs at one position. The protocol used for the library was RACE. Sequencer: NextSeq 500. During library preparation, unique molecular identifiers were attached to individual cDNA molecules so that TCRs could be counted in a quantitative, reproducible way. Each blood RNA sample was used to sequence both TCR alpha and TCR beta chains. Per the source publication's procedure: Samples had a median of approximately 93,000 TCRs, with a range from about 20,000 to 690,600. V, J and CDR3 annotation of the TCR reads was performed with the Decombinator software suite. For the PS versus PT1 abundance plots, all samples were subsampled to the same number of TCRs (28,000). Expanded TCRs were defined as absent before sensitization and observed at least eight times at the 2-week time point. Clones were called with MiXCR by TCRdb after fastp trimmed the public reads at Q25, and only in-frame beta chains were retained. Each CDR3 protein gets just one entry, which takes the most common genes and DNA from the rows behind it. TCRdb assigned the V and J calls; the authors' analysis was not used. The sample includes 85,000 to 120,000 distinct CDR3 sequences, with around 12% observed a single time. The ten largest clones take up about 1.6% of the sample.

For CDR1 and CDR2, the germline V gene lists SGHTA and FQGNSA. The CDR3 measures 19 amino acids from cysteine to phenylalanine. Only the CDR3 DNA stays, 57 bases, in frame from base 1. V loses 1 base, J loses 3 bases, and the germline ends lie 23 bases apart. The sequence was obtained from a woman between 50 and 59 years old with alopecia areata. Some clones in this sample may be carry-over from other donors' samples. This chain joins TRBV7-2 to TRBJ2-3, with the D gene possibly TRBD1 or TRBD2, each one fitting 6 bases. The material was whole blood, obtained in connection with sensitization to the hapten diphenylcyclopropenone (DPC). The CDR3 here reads CASSLGAPGGGGATDTQYF. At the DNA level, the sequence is TGTGCCAGCAGCTTAGGGGCCCCCGGTGGAGGGGGAGCTACAGATACGCAGTATTTT. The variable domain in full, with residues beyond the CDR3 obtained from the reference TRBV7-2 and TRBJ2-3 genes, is GAGVSQSPSNKVTEKGKDVELRCDPISGHTALYWYRQSLGQGLEFLIYFQGNSAPDKSGLPSDRFSAERTGGSVSTLTIQRTQQEDSAVYLCASSLGAPGGGGATDTQYFGPGTRLTVL.